This T cell receptor (beta chain) was captured by sequencing in a study of T cell repertoires in cytomegalovirus infection. Overall study: The authors used CMV epitopes that were HLA-C-restricted (recently identified) and HLA-B-restricted (well studied). Indications of both CMV infection and matching HLA type were provided by public TCR beta signatures. Study-wide results and limits: Carriers of CMV and the relevant HLA type were discriminated by public TCR beta frequency. CMV-specific TCR beta clonotypes restricted by HLA-C were the ones dominating the ex vivo response.

Of note for this clonotype: Its antigen is not identified.

Germline assignment: CDR1 SEHNR and CDR2 FQNEAQ (reference sequence). Trimming removed 5 bases at V and 9 bases at J, with 11 bases between. The CDR3 covers 12 residues. In TCRdb, the reads were re-called with MiXCR into one record per CDR3 protein. The sample consists of about 920,000 distinct CDR3 sequences, 25% to 40% of them appearing once. The starting material was cultured CD8+ T cells from PBMCs, obtained from culture after CMV antigen stimulation. The V gene is TRBV7-9, the J gene TRBJ2-1, with D hard to call. The TCR sequence derives from a human donor in good health (CMV status not recorded). Some clones in this sample may be carry-over from other donors' samples. The CDR3, as DNA: TGTGCCAGCAGCCCCACTTTCGGTGAGCAGTTCTTC. Translated: CASSPTFGEQFF.